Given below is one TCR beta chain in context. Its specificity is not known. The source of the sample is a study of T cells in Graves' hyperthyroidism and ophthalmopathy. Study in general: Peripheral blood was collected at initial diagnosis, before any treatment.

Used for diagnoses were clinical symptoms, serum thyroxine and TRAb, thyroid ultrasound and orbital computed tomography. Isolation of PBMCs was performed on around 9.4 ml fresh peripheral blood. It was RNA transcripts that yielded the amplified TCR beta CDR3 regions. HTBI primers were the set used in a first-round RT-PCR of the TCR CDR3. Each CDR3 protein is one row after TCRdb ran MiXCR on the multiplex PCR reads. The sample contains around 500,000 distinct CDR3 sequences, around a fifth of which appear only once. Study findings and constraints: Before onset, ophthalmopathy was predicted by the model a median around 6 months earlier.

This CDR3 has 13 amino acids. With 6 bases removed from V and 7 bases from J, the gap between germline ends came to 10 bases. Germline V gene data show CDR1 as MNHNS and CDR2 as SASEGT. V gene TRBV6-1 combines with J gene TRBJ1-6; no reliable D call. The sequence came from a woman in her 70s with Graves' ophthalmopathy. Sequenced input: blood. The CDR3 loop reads CASRGFRNSPLHF. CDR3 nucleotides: TGTGCCAGCAGAGGTTTCAGGAATTCACCCCTCCACTTT.